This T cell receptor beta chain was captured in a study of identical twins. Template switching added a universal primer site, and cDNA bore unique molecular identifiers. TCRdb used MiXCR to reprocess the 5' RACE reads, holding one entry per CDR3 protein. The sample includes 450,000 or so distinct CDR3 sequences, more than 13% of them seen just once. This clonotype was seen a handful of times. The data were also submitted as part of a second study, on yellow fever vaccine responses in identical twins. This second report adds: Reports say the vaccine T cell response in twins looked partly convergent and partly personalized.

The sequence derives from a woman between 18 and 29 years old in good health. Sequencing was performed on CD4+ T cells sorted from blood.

The CDR3 sequence is CASSIGTDTQYF. Here the CDR3 DNA reads TGTGCCAGTAGTATAGGCACAGATACGCAGTATTTT. J is TRBJ2-3 and V is TRBV19, with unresolved D. The CDR3 is made up of 12 amino acids. Germline lookup yields CDR1 LNHDA and CDR2 SQIVND (reference sequence). The V end was cut by 1 base, the J end by 1 base, with 0 bases between.